These 15 T cell receptor beta chains came from one sample sequenced in a study of naive and memory T cell subsets. Two oligonucleotides, mixed equimolar, formed the beta constant-region primer covering TRBC1 and TRBC2. Nested alpha and beta constant-region primers with the SP2 primer drove four PCR rounds on ligated cDNA. TCRdb re-called the UMI-ligation and nested PCR reads through MiXCR, storing one row per CDR3 protein. The table shows about 82,000 distinct CDR3 sequences, with roughly 9.3% occurring only once. Source material: naive CD8+ T cells from blood. The receptors shown here come from a human donor in good health.

This clonotype showed up many times. This chain joins TRBV5-1 and TRBJ2-1; D uncertain. This CDR3 contains 13 residues. CDR1 is SGHRS, CDR2 YFSETQ, per germline. V was pared by 0 bases and J by 12 bases, with 13 bases between. The CDR3 region has the DNA TGCGCCAGCAGCTTGGAATCCCCTGTGTGGCAGTTCTTC. Its protein product is CASSLESPVWQFF.

V is TRBV20-1 and J is TRBJ1-5; 11 positions match TRBD1. J gave up 3 bases and V 6 bases, and 7 bases lay outside the gene matches. The CDR3 spans 15 residues. From germline, CDR1 is DFQATT and CDR2 SNEGSKA (reference sequence). The CDR3 region has the DNA TGCAGTGCACTCGGGACAGGGGGTCCCAATCAGCCCCAGCATTTT. Translated: CSALGTGGPNQPQHF.

The chain couples TRBV29-1 to TRBJ2-7; 7 nucleotides line up with TRBD2. The trim removed 5 bases at V and 0 bases at J, leaving 4 bases unmatched. The CDR3 is 13 amino acids. The germline V gene has CDR1 SQVTM and CDR2 ANQGSEA. The CDR3 nucleotides read TGCAGCGTTTATCGGGGGGACTCCTACGAGCAGTACTTC. Its protein product is CSVYRGDSYEQYF.

The chain is built from TRBV5-5 and TRBJ2-7; D gene ambiguous. The CDR3 sequence is 13 residues long. The germline gives CDR1 SGHKS, CDR2 YYEKEE (reference sequence). Trimming took 0 bases from V and 2 from J, leaving 6 bases between them. The CDR3 reads CASSLVHPYEQYF. CDR3 nucleotide sequence: TGTGCCAGCAGCTTGGTACATCCCTACGAGCAGTACTTC. Looking up the rest from reference TRBV5-5 and TRBJ2-7 gives the full variable domain: DAGVTQSPTHLIKTRGQQVTLRCSPISGHKSVSWYQQVLGQGPQFIFQYYEKEERGRGNFPDRFSARQFPNYSSELNVNALLLGDSALYLCASSLVHPYEQYFGPGTRLTVT.

This clonotype came up many times. The chain is built from TRBV27 and TRBJ2-1; 11 positions match TRBD2. CDR3 size: 15 residues. Germline V lookup: CDR1 MNHEY, CDR2 SMNVEV (reference sequence). Trimming at V came to 5 bases and at J to 8 bases, leaving 8 bases not matched to a gene. The CDR3 coding sequence is TGTGCCAGCAGTCCAACTAGCGGGAGTCGCTATGAGCAGTTCTTC. It yields the protein CASSPTSGSRYEQFF.

This clonotype was counted a few times. The chain carries TRBV7-3 and TRBJ2-3; 7 bases map to TRBD2. CDR1 and CDR2 from the germline V gene are SGHTA and FQGTGA. The CDR3 contains 18 residues. V gave up 1 base and J gave up 0 bases; unmatched junction bases: 10. CDR3 residues: CASSLISGVGSSTDTQYF. Written as DNA, the CDR3 is TGTGCCAGCAGCTTAATCAGCGGGGTTGGCTCTAGCACAGATACGCAGTATTTT. The full variable domain, completed using reference TRBV7-3 and TRBJ2-3, is GAGVSQTPSNKVTEKGKYVELRCDPISGHTALYWYRQSLGQGPEFLIYFQGTGAADDSGLPNDRFFAVRPEGSVSTLKIQRTERGDSAVYLCASSLISGVGSSTDTQYFGPGTRLTVL.

The J gene is TRBJ2-3, the V gene TRBV28; D perhaps matches TRBD1 (5 bases). Germline V gene data show CDR1 as MDHEN and CDR2 as SYDVKM. Trimming removed 2 bases at V and 4 bases at J, with 16 bases between. This CDR3 region has 16 residues. CDR3 in amino acids: CASSLIFGQGADTQYF. The CDR3 nucleotides are TGTGCCAGCAGTTTAATTTTTGGTCAGGGCGCAGATACGCAGTATTTT. The full variable domain, rest sourced from reference TRBV28 and TRBJ2-3, is DVKVTQSSRYLVKRTGEKVFLECVQDMDHENMFWYRQDPGLGLRLIYFSYDVKMKEKGDIPEGYSVSREKKERFSLILESASTNQTSMYLCASSLIFGQGADTQYFGPGTRLTVL.

The table lists this clonotype with many counts. V and J are TRBV29-1 and TRBJ2-5; unclear D gene. There are 10 residues in the CDR3. Looked up from germline, CDR1 is SQVTM and CDR2 is ANQGSEA. Trimming pared 2 bases from V and 5 bases from J, leaving 3 bases between. The CDR3 DNA sequence: TGCAGCGTTGAAAGGGAGACCCAGTACTTC. Amino acids: CSVERETQYF.

Ten or more counts support this clonotype. The chain is built from TRBV9 and TRBJ2-1, with 11 bases matching TRBD2. The germline V gene encodes CDR1 SGDLS and CDR2 YYNGEE. V gave up 0 bases and J gave up 6 bases; unmatched junction bases: 14. This CDR3 is built from 19 residues. The CDR3 nucleotides are TGTGCCAGCAGCGTAGAAGGGGCGGTAGCGGGAGGGCAGCCCAATGAGCAGTTCTTC. Amino acids: CASSVEGAVAGGQPNEQFF.

This chain links TRBV19 with TRBJ2-1; possibly TRBD1 for D (5 bases). This CDR3 spans 15 amino acids. V was pared by 5 bases and J by 3 bases, with 14 bases between. Per germline, CDR1 LNHDA and CDR2 SQIVND (reference sequence). The CDR3 region is CASSSQESFYNEQFF. CDR3 nucleotide sequence: TGTGCCAGTAGTTCACAGGAGTCCTTCTACAATGAGCAGTTCTTC. Combining the CDR3 with reference TRBV19 and TRBJ2-1 gives the whole variable domain DGGITQSPKYLFRKEGQNVTLSCEQNLNHDAMYWYRQDPGQGLRLIYYSQIVNDFQKGDIAEGYSVSREKKESFPLTVTSAQKNPTAFYLCASSSQESFYNEQFFGPGTRLTVL.

Concerning this clonotype itself: This may be a read error: a much more frequent sequence differs by one nucleotide. The V call is TRBV12-3 or TRBV12-4, the J call TRBJ1-2; 12 nucleotides align to TRBD1. The length of the CDR3 is 17 residues. The V and J ends lost 3 bases and 6 bases, in that order; junction bases with no gene match: 11. The DNA for the CDR3 is TGTGCCAGCAGTTTCTGGGACAGGGGGCGAGGAAACCATGGCTACACCTTC. Encoded protein: CASSFWDRGRGNHGYTF.

This clonotype was detected ten times or more. The V and J genes are TRBV7-3 and TRBJ1-5, with D unresolved. V was cut by 0 bases and J by 7 bases, with 7 bases left in between. The CDR3 contains 13 residues. Germline V gives CDR1 SGHTA, CDR2 FQGTGA. This CDR3 is CASSLTMGQPQHF. The CDR3 DNA sequence: TGTGCCAGCAGCTTAACGATGGGACAGCCCCAGCATTTT.

The chain recombines TRBV4-1 with TRBJ1-1, with a weak D call TRBD1 (5 bases). The V gene lost 0 bases and the J gene lost 6 bases, with 11 bases spanning the gap. CDR3 length: 14 amino acids. Germline V gene lookup returns CDR1 MGHRA and CDR2 YSYEKL. DNA for the CDR3: TGCGCCAGCAGCCAAGAGAGCCAGGGCCCTGAAGCTTTCTTT. It specifies CASSQESQGPEAFF.

This clonotype was seen a handful of times. The genes are TRBV4-1 and TRBJ2-7; D ambiguous. The length of the CDR3 is 15 residues. Trimming took 0 bases from V and 2 from J, leaving 11 bases between them. The germline CDR1 and CDR2 sequences are MGHRA and YSYEKL. The CDR3 coding sequence is TGCGCCAGCAGCCAAGATCCCACGAGTCCCTACGAGCAGTACTTC. It encodes CASSQDPTSPYEQYF.

This clonotype was detected a few times. This rearrangement joins TRBV9 to TRBJ2-1; D possibly matches TRBD1 or TRBD2 (5 bases each). Trimming took 0 bases from V and 0 from J, leaving 10 bases between them. This CDR3 comprises 16 residues. Germline V gene sequence: CDR1 SGDLS, CDR2 YYNGEE. The CDR3 protein is CASSVAGTDSYNEQFF. DNA of the CDR3: TGTGCCAGCAGCGTAGCCGGGACGGACTCCTACAATGAGCAGTTCTTC.